These 15 T cell receptor beta chains originate from one sample sequenced in a study of molecular identifiers for immune sequencing clone quantification. MiXCR, applied by TCRdb to the PCR reads, yields one record per CDR3 protein. The table shows approximately 320,000 distinct CDR3 sequences, with about 23% occurring only once. Sequencing used naive CD8+ T cells from blood, with Jurkat cell RNA spiked in. As for subset: FACS-sorted CD8+CD4-CCR7+CD45RA+ naive T cells. The source is a human donor in good health. Some libraries in this study had Jurkat cell RNA spiked in.

In this sample, this clonotype turned up many times. The V and J genes are TRBV25-1 and TRBJ2-7, with 8 nucleotides matching TRBD2. Unmatched junction bases numbered 5, after V lost 4 bases and J lost 3 bases. CDR1 MGHDK and CDR2 SYGVNS come from the germline V gene. The CDR3 runs to 14 residues. CDR3 residues: CASSALSGGYEQYF. In DNA, the CDR3 is TGTGCCAGCAGTGCCCTAAGCGGGGGCTACGAGCAGTACTTC.

Regarding this clonotype: This could be a read error, since a much larger clone is one nucleotide away. The V gene is TRBV5-1, the J gene TRBJ2-7, with D unresolved. CDR3 size: 11 residues. The germline gives CDR1 SGHRS, CDR2 YFSETQ. The chain's CDR3 is CASSLVPEQHF. The CDR3 DNA reads as TGCGCCAGCAGCTTGGTACCCGAGCAGCACTTC.

For this clonotype: A much larger clone differs by one base, so this may be a read error. The chain employs TRBV6-6 and TRBJ1-1; no clear D. The CDR3 consists of 11 residues. In germline, CDR1 is MNHNY, CDR2 SVGAGI (reference sequence). Deletions cut 8 bases from V and 6 bases from J, with 10 bases between. CDR3 amino acids: CASEGHAEAFF. In DNA, the CDR3 is TGTGCCAGCGAAGGTCACGCTGAAGCTTTCTTT.

Remarks on this clonotype: It may be a read error: a sequence one base away is much more abundant. Without the conserved terminal phenylalanine or tryptophan, this CDR3 likely stems from a read error. The rearrangement uses TRBV5-1 and TRBJ2-7; D possibly corresponds to TRBD1 (6 bases). Per germline, CDR1 SGHRS and CDR2 YFSETQ. The CDR3 contains 14 residues. V gave up 6 bases and J gave up 4 bases, with 17 bases separating them. CDR3 nucleotide sequence: TGCGCCAGCACGCCGGCGGAGCAGGGGTACGAGCAGTACTCC. Translating gives CASTPAEQGYEQYS.

In this sample, this clonotype turned up many times. As DNA, the CDR3 is TGTGCCAGCAGCCAATATGAGCCTAGCGGGAGTTACGAGCAGTACTTC. The encoded protein is CASSQYEPSGSYEQYF. This chain connects TRBV16 to TRBJ2-7; the match to TRBD2 covers 10 bases. The V gene end was trimmed by 1 base and the J gene end by 4 bases; junction bases not matched to a gene: 7. There are 16 residues in the CDR3. CDR1 is KGHSY, CDR2 FQNENV, per germline.

This clonotype was detected once. This CDR3 fails to terminate in the conserved phenylalanine or tryptophan, so it likely reflects a read error. The chain is built from TRBV7-2 and TRBJ2-1; D possibly corresponds to TRBD2 (5 bases). Germline CDR1 and CDR2: SGHTA and FQGNSA. The V and J ends lost 2 bases and 8 bases respectively, with 22 bases between them. CDR3 length equals 17 residues. CDR3: CASSLYWSIPFSDEQFL. In DNA form, the CDR3 reads TGTGCCAGCAGCTTATACTGGAGTATTCCTTTTAGCGATGAGCAGTTCCTC.

The J gene is TRBJ1-5, the V gene TRBV4-3; D might be TRBD1 (5 bases). This CDR3 comprises 15 residues. Trimming pared 3 bases from V and 1 base from J, leaving 10 bases between. From germline, CDR1 is LGHNA and CDR2 YSLEER. The CDR3 protein is CASSHDRGSNQPQHF. CDR3 nucleotides: TGCGCCAGCAGCCATGATAGGGGAAGCAATCAGCCCCAGCATTTT.

This clonotype was observed a few times. The CDR3 DNA sequence: TGTGCCAGCAGTTTTGAGGGGACCTATGGCTACACCTTC. As protein: CASSFEGTYGYTF. The chain employs TRBV27 and TRBJ1-2; D possibly corresponds to TRBD1 (5 bases). Germline V gives CDR1 MNHEY, CDR2 SMNVEV (reference sequence). The CDR3 contains 13 residues. Trimming removed 3 bases from V and 4 bases from J, with 9 bases in between.

On this clonotype: Since a far larger clone is one base different, this is likely a read error. The V gene is TRBV5-3, the J gene TRBJ2-3; D not resolved. TRBV5-3 is an open reading frame whose function is uncertain. This CDR3 comprises 14 residues. This CDR3 is CASSLSGCTDTQYF. CDR3 in DNA: TGTGCCAGCAGCTTGTCCGGGTGCACAGATACGCAGTATTTT.

This clonotype was seen ten or more times. The genes are TRBV29-1 and TRBJ2-1, with D maybe TRBD2 (6 bases). Germline loops: CDR1 SQVTM, CDR2 ANQGSEA. V lost 6 bases and J 4 bases, leaving 19 bases between the germline ends. The length of the CDR3 is 15 residues. CDR3 in amino acids: CSVSGLPGGYNEQFF. CDR3 nucleotide sequence: TGCAGCGTGTCGGGCCTACCCGGGGGATACAATGAGCAGTTCTTC.

The V gene is TRBV18, the J gene TRBJ2-7; possible D gene TRBD2, 6 bases. V was pared by 5 bases and J by 2 bases, with 13 bases between. CDR1 and CDR2 from the germline V gene are KGHSH and LQKENI. CDR3 length equals 14 residues. CDR3 loop: CASSDTGSPYEQYF. Written as DNA, the CDR3 is TGTGCCAGCTCAGACACCGGGAGCCCCTACGAGCAGTACTTC.

This chain connects TRBV20-1 to TRBJ2-7; 10 nucleotides align to TRBD1. CDR3 length: 13 residues. The germline CDR1 and CDR2 sequences are DFQATT and SNEGSKA (reference sequence). V shed 5 bases, J shed 3 bases, and the junction held 4 bases outside the gene matches. CDR3 DNA sequence: TGCAGTGCTTCGGACAGGGGGGACTACGAGCAGTACTTC. Its protein is CSASDRGDYEQYF.

Comments on this clonotype: One base away lies a much larger clone, so this may be a sequencing read error. This likely comes from a read error, as the CDR3 has no conserved phenylalanine or tryptophan at its end. The chain is built from TRBV28 and TRBJ2-5, with 10 bases fitting TRBD2. The CDR3 is 14 residues long. Germline CDR1 and CDR2: MDHEN and SYDVKM. V dropped 6 bases and J dropped 3; count of bases not matched to a gene: 4. Here the CDR3 reads CASRERGGKETQYS. The CDR3 coding sequence is TGTGCCAGCAGGGAGCGGGGGGGAAAAGAGACCCAGTACTCC.

This clonotype was recorded many times. V and J are TRBV7-3 and TRBJ2-2; TRBD1 might be the D (6 bases). The V and J ends lost 2 bases and 5 bases respectively, with 6 bases between them. Germline CDR1 reads SGHTA; CDR2 reads FQGTGA. CDR3 length: 13 amino acids. CDR3 DNA: TGTGCCAGCAGCTTACAGGGGACCGGGGAGCTGTTTTTT. It yields the protein CASSLQGTGELFF.

The chain employs TRBV27 and TRBJ1-1; 7 nucleotides match TRBD1. Germline V gives CDR1 MNHEY, CDR2 SMNVEV (reference sequence). CDR3 size: 12 residues. V lost 4 bases to trimming and J lost 7 bases; unmatched junction nucleotides: 3. The DNA for the CDR3 is TGTGCCAGCAGTTACCAGGGGGTTGAAGCTTTCTTT. Translation: CASSYQGVEAFF.